This T cell receptor beta chain is drawn from a study of beta chain features in type 1 diabetes. Every bit of the isolated RNA underwent reverse transcription, so sequencing read expressed TCRB transcripts. Repertoires were generated with immunoSEQ multiplex PCR, while TCRdb's copy carries only in-frame clones and drops some. There are nearly 700,000 clones in the sample; under 15% occur only once, and around 0.022% lies in the top ten. From germline, CDR1 is SGHNT and CDR2 YYREEE (reference sequence). The V gene lost 0 bases and the J gene lost 5 bases, with 12 bases spanning the gap. The CDR3 contains 16 residues. On this clone itself: Antigen unknown.

Points from the study as a whole: Shortening that was moderate but significant affected the TCRB CDR3s of Type 1 diabetes patients in all four CD4+ subsets.

The sequence came from a man between 18 and 29 years old with type 1 diabetes. This chain uses TRBV5-4 with TRBJ1-6; D is unresolved. What was sequenced was naive CD4+ T cells from blood. The CDR3 DNA reads TGTGCCAGCAGCTTGGCCTACGGCGGTAATAATTCACCCCTCCACTTT. Protein product: CASSLAYGGNNSPLHF. The full variable domain, with the rest looked up from reference TRBV5-4 and TRBJ1-6, is ETGVTQSPTHLIKTRGQQVTLRCSSQSGHNTVSWYQQALGQGPQFIFQYYREEENGRGNFPPRFSGLQFPNYSSELNVNALELDDSALYLCASSLAYGGNNSPLHFGNGTRLTVT.